The table lists the clone carrying this T cell receptor (beta chain) with a count of one. The antigen is unknown. This record comes from a study of shared clonotypes between healthy human individuals. Regarding the study as a whole: Sharing across four donors was highest in naive CD4 (roughly 5%) and lowest in memory CD8 (roughly 0.4%).

V was shortened by 5 bases and J by 5 bases, with 17 bases between the two germline ends. The germline gives CDR1 MDHEN, CDR2 SYDVKM. The CDR3 consists of 15 residues. In the naive CD8 group, cells lacked CD45RO and were positively selected for CCR7, so terminally differentiated effector memory CD45RA+ cells were left out. Donors, healthy HIV-negative adults, lacked recent acute infections or vaccinations. Within Nashville, Tennessee resided all donors, each a Caucasian adult. Assay used: immunoSEQ multiplex PCR; TCRdb lists only in-frame clones, some missing. The sample consists of about 580,000 clones, 95% to 98% of them appearing once.

The rearrangement links TRBV28 to TRBJ2-3; TRBD1 might be the D (6 bases). The sequence was collected from a man aged 25 to 45 in good health. The sequencing input was naive CD8+ T cells sorted from blood. CDR3 nucleotides: TGTGCCAGCAGTACGCCGGGGAGAGGGGGAGATACGCAGTATTTT. Translated, it gives CASSTPGRGGDTQYF.